Here is one T cell receptor beta chain with its context. Its antigen is as yet unknown. The data were obtained in a study of PD-1 blockade in mismatch repair-deficient tumors. CDR1 is LNHDA, CDR2 SQIVND, per germline (reference sequence). V was cut by 6 bases and J by 4 bases, with 19 bases left in between. This CDR3 spans 16 amino acids. Time point reported: roughly 11-day in vitro stimulation with candidate neoantigen peptide 3. Using immunoSEQ multiplex PCR, the repertoire was profiled, and TCRdb retains in-frame clones only, with some absent. Among 9,000 to 10,000 clones listed, around 90% were seen once.

The clonotype originates from an adult with mismatch repair-deficient cancer. V is TRBV19 and J is TRBJ1-5, with D possibly TRBD1 on 5 matching bases. Specimen: cells cultured in vitro, collected from a patient treated with pembrolizumab. The DNA of the CDR3 is TGTGCCAGTAGCTACCCCCGGGGGGGAACTAATCAGCCCCAGCATTTT. Translating gives CASSYPRGGTNQPQHF.